The rows below give T cell receptor beta chains drawn from one sample of a study of T cells in Graves' hyperthyroidism and ophthalmopathy. Via MiXCR, TCRdb re-called the multiplex PCR reads, giving one row per CDR3 protein. The repertoire has fewer than 800,000 distinct CDR3 sequences, about a sixth of them found once; the top ten carry over 7.5%. Sequencing was carried out using blood. Source of these receptors: a man aged 18 to 35 with Graves' hyperthyroidism. CDR3s include the opening cysteine and the closing phenylalanine or tryptophan. D genes are given only for firm matches. Size values are once, few and many counts, or a class for expanded clones, and some rows have none.

d_gene	v_gene	j_gene	abundance	CDR3aa	CDR3nt
.	TRBV28	TRBJ1-2	few	CASSLGSPDYGYTF	TGTGCCAGCAGTCTCGGTTCGCCGGATTATGGCTACACCTTC
.	TRBV28	TRBJ1-5	many	CASSRPQLWGYQPQHF	TGTGCCAGCAGTCGGCCCCAGCTTTGGGGCTATCAGCCCCAGCATTTT
.	TRBV12-5	TRBJ1-2	.	CASGYDGGYGYTF	TGTGCTAGTGGTTACGACGGAGGGTATGGCTACACCTTC
.	TRBV7-2	TRBJ2-7	.	CASSLESGREQYF	TGTGCCAGCAGCTTAGAGTCCGGGCGCGAGCAGTACTTC
.	TRBV20-1	TRBJ1-5	.	CSARSLGSGNQPQHF	TGCAGTGCTAGATCATTAGGGTCGGGCAATCAGCCCCAGCATTTT
.	TRBV5-5	TRBJ2-1	few	CASSPRSSPQPFPFF	TGTGCCAGCAGCCCTCGCTCTAGCCCCCAGCCGTTTCCGTTCTTC
TRBD1	TRBV6-2/TRBV6-3	TRBJ1-2	few	CASSWDRGGGYTF	TGTGCCAGCAGTTGGGACAGGGGAGGTGGCTACACCTTC
TRBD2	TRBV27	TRBJ2-1	many	CASSLLPSGRAVSYNEQFF	TGTGCCAGCAGTTTATTGCCTAGCGGGAGGGCCGTTTCCTACAATGAGCAGTTCTTC
.	TRBV28	TRBJ1-2	few	CATHLVGNGYTF	TGTGCCACCCATTTGGTAGGGAATGGCTACACCTTC
.	TRBV18	TRBJ2-2	many	CASSRVSQGGELFF	TGTGCCAGCTCACGTGTCAGTCAAGGCGGGGAGCTGTTTTTT
TRBD2	TRBV7-8	TRBJ2-3	few	CASSFPPSGGRSDTQYF	TGTGCCAGCAGCTTTCCGCCTAGCGGGGGTCGTTCGGATACGCAGTATTTT
TRBD1	TRBV7-2	TRBJ2-7	few	CASSSRQGGEQYF	TGTGCCAGCAGCTCCCGACAGGGCGGCGAGCAGTACTTC
TRBD1	TRBV20-1	TRBJ2-1	many	CSAYYTGASLSTQFF	TGCAGTGCTTACTACACAGGGGCCTCACTAAGTACGCAGTTCTTC
.	TRBV5-1	TRBJ2-5	.	CASSPSDLPAGETQYF	TGCGCCAGCAGCCCTTCGGACCTCCCTGCGGGGGAGACCCAGTACTTC
.	TRBV18	TRBJ2-1	few	CASSPPEGSEQFF	TGTGCCAGCTCACCACCGGAGGGGAGTGAGCAGTTCTTC
TRBD2	TRBV6-1	TRBJ2-1	many	CASSYLRTSGPVEQFF	TGTGCCAGCAGTTACCTCCGGACTAGCGGACCGGTTGAGCAGTTCTTC
.	TRBV2	TRBJ2-1	many	CASSGPGIVYNEQFF	TGTGCCAGCAGTGGCCCGGGGATCGTCTACAATGAGCAGTTCTTC
.	TRBV20-1	TRBJ1-1	.	CSARNGQNTEAFF	TGCAGTGCTAGAAACGGACAGAACACTGAAGCTTTCTTT
TRBD1	TRBV9	TRBJ1-2	.	CASSVAGGYGYTF	TGTGCCAGCAGCGTAGCAGGGGGCTATGGCTACACCTTC
.	TRBV28	TRBJ1-1	.	CASSFITAMNTEAFF	TGTGCCAGCAGTTTTATCACAGCCATGAACACTGAAGCTTTCTTT
.	TRBV7-2	TRBJ1-3	few	CASSTYRTAGNTIYF	TGTGCCAGCAGCACATATAGGACGGCTGGAAACACCATATATTTT
TRBD2	TRBV5-1	TRBJ2-3	many	CASSSALAGGPPDTQYF	TGCGCCAGCAGCTCCGCCCTAGCGGGAGGGCCCCCAGATACGCAGTATTTT
TRBD2	TRBV20-1	TRBJ2-7	many	CSARLAGGEQYF	TGCAGTGCTAGACTAGCGGGAGGCGAGCAGTACTTC
TRBD2	TRBV10-1	TRBJ2-7	many	CASSESIGLAYEQYF	TGCGCCAGCAGTGAGTCGATAGGACTAGCTTACGAGCAGTACTTC
TRBD1	TRBV7-9	TRBJ2-7	.	CASSEYGDRAHEQYF	TGTGCCAGCAGCGAATATGGGGACAGGGCCCACGAGCAGTACTTC
.	TRBV7-9	TRBJ2-5	.	CASSLRSGGGTQYF	TGTGCCAGCAGCCTACGATCCGGAGGGGGGACCCAGTACTTC
.	TRBV6-1	TRBJ1-1	many	CASSGLGDAEAFF	TGTGCCAGCAGCGGACTAGGGGACGCTGAAGCTTTCTTT
TRBD1	TRBV28	TRBJ2-4	many	CASTGGGGKNIQYF	TGTGCCAGCACAGGGGGTGGGGGCAAAAACATTCAGTACTTC
.	TRBV20-1	TRBJ2-7	many	CSALYRGRGTYEQYF	TGCAGTGCTCTCTACAGGGGGAGGGGGACCTACGAGCAGTACTTC
.	TRBV20-1	TRBJ2-2	many	CSASSGWTGELFF	TGCAGTGCTAGTTCAGGGTGGACCGGGGAGCTGTTTTTT
.	TRBV19	TRBJ2-7	few	CASSKDWTYEQYF	TGTGCCAGTAGTAAGGACTGGACCTACGAGCAGTACTTC
.	TRBV12-3/TRBV12-4	TRBJ2-5	.	CASSFWDQETQYF	TGTGCCAGCAGTTTTTGGGACCAAGAGACCCAGTACTTC
.	TRBV30	TRBJ1-5	many	CAWSQGNQPQHF	TGTGCCTGGAGCCAGGGCAATCAGCCCCAGCATTTT
.	TRBV28	TRBJ2-7	few	CASSEGGGRPYEQYF	TGTGCCAGCAGTGAGGGGGGGGGCCGTCCCTACGAGCAGTACTTC
TRBD2	TRBV7-3	TRBJ2-3	few	CASSLTTRASGRTDTQYF	TGTGCCAGCAGCTTAACTACCCGGGCTAGCGGGAGGACAGATACGCAGTATTTT
.	TRBV6-9	TRBJ2-2	.	CASSLSGAGELFF	TGTGCCAGCAGTCTATCAGGTGCCGGGGAGCTGTTTTTT
TRBD2	TRBV2	TRBJ2-2	many	CASSGLAGTGELFF	TGTGCCAGCAGTGGACTAGCAGGTACCGGGGAGCTGTTTTTT
.	TRBV9	TRBJ2-2	.	CASSPGPRNTGELFF	TGTGCCAGCAGCCCGGGACCGCGGAACACCGGGGAGCTGTTTTTT
TRBD2	TRBV6-2/TRBV6-3	TRBJ2-1	many	CASWGLAVNNEQFF	TGTGCCAGCTGGGGACTAGCGGTCAACAATGAGCAGTTCTTC
TRBD2	TRBV20-1	TRBJ2-1	.	CSAPQPTSGSNEQFF	TGCAGTGCTCCCCAACCCACTAGCGGGAGTAATGAGCAGTTCTTC
.	TRBV28	TRBJ1-1	few	CASSLPTNTEAFF	TGTGCCAGCAGTCTCCCGACGAACACTGAAGCTTTCTTT
.	TRBV18	TRBJ2-2	.	CASSTAGGSTGELFF	TGTGCCAGCTCAACGGCGGGCGGTAGCACCGGGGAGCTGTTTTTT